This T cell receptor beta chain derives from a study of blood T cell repertoires in COVID-19. Overall study: Sites in the United States, Italy and Spain provided acute and convalescent COVID-19 samples.

Authors' data handling: From reference gene primer amplification, estimates of nucleated cell counts were derived. Clones were sequenced by immunoSEQ multiplex PCR, and TCRdb holds only the in-frame ones, with some missing. That table gives V, J and clone size, and the DNA gave D and trimming. This table holds about 110,000 clones, 85% to 90% found once. This CDR3 region has 12 residues. V dropped 3 bases and J dropped 5 bases, with 7 bases sitting between them. The rearrangement uses TRBV12-3 or TRBV12-4 and TRBJ1-1; D not resolved. Input material: peripheral blood. This TCR derives from a woman aged 50 to 60 with acute or convalescent COVID-19. CDR3 sequence: CASSFMRTEAFF. Written as DNA, the CDR3 is TGTGCCAGCAGTTTTATGAGAACTGAAGCTTTCTTT.